This T cell receptor (beta chain) came from a study of metastatic and nonmetastatic thyroid tumors. Not a single patient had been given any form of treatment at any point before undergoing thyroid surgery. Trimming pared 4 bases from V and 2 bases from J, leaving 8 bases between. CDR3 length: 13 residues. Per the germline V gene, CDR1 is SNHLY and CDR2 is FYNNEI. Per the study methods: What underpinned the distant-metastasis classifier for papillary thyroid cancer was the set of CDR3 differences across clinicopathological groups. TCRdb re-analyzed the PCR reads through MiXCR. The V and J calls here are based on TCRdb, not the publication. The sample yields over 20,000 clones, roughly 31% seen once. This clone was detected only a few times.

The source is a female donor with papillary thyroid cancer or a benign thyroid nodule (not recorded which). Some clones in this sample may be carry-over from other donors' samples. The chain employs TRBV2 and TRBJ1-1; D gene unclear. Sequenced sample: blood. The CDR3 nucleotides read TGTGCCAGCAGTGGTGAAGCTAACACTGAAGCTTTCTTT. Protein sequence: CASSGEANTEAFF.